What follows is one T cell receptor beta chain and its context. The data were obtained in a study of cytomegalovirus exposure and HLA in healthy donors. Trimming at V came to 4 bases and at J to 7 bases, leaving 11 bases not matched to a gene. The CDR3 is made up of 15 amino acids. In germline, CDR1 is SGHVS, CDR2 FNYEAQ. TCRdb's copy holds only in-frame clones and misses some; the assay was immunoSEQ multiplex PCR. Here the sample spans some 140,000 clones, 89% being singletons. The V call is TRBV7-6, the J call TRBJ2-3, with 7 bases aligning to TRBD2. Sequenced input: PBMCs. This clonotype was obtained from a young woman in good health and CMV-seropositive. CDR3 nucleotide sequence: TGTGCCAGCAGCTGGGAGGGTTGCGGGCGGTATACGCAGTATTTT. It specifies CASSWEGCGRYTQYF.